What follows is one T cell receptor beta chain and its context. These data originate in a study of blood T cells in healthy people across ages. For the second PCR, which ran for about 6 to 11 cycles, a sample-barcoded 5' primer and a J-beta primer mix were used. TCRdb reprocessed the 5' RACE reads with MiXCR, giving one entry per CDR3 protein. This sample has 1.8 million or so distinct CDR3 sequences, with approximately 39% found just once. The CDR3 extends over 16 amino acids. V lost 3 bases and J 1 base, leaving 15 bases between the germline ends. The germline V gene has CDR1 SGDLS and CDR2 YYNGEE. The sequenced material came from blood. The V and J genes are TRBV9 and TRBJ2-3; maybe TRBD2 (7 bases). The receptor was derived from a human donor in good health. CDR3 nucleotide sequence: TGTGCCAGCAGCGAGGGAGGGGCAGGGGGCACAGATACGCAGTATTTT. This gives the protein CASSEGGAGGTDTQYF.